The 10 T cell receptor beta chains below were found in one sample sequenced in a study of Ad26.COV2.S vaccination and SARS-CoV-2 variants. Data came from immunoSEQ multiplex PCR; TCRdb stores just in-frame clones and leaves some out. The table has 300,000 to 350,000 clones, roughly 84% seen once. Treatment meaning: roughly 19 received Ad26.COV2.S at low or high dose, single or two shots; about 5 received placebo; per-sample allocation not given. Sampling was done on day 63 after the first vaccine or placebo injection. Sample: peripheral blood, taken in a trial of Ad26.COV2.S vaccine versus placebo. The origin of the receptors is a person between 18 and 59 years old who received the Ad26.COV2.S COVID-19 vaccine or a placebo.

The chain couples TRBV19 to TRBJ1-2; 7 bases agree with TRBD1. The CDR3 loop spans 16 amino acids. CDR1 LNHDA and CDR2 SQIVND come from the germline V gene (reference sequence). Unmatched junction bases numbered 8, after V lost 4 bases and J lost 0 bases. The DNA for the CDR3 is TGTGCCAGTAGTACCGGCAACAGGGGTGCTAACTATGGCTACACCTTC. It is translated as CASSTGNRGANYGYTF.

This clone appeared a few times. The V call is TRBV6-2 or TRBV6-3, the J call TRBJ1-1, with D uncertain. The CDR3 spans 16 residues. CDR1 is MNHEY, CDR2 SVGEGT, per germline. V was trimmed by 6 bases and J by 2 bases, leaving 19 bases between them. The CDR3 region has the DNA TGTGCCAGCAGCCCAACTAGGACTGTTTTAAACACTGAAGCTTTCTTT. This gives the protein CASSPTRTVLNTEAFF.

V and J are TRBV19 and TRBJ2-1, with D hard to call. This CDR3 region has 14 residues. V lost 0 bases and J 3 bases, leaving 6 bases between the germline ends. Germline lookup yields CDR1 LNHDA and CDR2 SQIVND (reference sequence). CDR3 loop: CASSIDQGYNEQFF. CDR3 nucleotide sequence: TGTGCCAGTAGTATAGATCAAGGCTACAATGAGCAGTTCTTC.

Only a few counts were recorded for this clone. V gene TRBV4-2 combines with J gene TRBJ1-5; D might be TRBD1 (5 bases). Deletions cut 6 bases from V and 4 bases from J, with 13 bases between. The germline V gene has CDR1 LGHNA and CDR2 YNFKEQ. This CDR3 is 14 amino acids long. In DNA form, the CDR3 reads TGTGCCAGCAGGCCAGGGATAGGGAATCAGCCCCAGCATTTT. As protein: CASRPGIGNQPQHF.

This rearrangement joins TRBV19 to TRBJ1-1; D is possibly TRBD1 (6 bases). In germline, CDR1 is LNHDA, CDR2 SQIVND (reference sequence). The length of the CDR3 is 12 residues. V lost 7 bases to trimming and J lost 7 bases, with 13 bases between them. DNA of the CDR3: TGTGCCAGTAAGGCGGGGGCTCTTGAAGCTTTCTTT. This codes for CASKAGALEAFF.

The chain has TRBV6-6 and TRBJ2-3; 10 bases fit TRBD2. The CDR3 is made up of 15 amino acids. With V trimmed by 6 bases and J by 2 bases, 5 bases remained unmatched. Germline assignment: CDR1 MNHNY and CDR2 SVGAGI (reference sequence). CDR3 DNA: TGTGCCAGCAGAGATAGCGGGGGGTACACAGATACGCAGTATTTT. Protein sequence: CASRDSGGYTDTQYF.

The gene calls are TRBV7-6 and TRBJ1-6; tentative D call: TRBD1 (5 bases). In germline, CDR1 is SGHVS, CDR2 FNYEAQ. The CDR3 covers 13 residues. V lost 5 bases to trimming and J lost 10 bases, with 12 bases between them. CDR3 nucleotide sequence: TGTGCCAGCAGCCCTTCCAGGGAGTCACCCCTCCACTTT. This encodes CASSPSRESPLHF.

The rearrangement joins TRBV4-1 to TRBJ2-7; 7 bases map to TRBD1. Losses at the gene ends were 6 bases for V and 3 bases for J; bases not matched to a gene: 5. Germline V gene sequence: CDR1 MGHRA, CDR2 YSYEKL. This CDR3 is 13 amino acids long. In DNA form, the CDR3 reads TGCGCCAGCAGTCCCGGACAGGACTACGAGCAGTACTTC. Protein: CASSPGQDYEQYF.

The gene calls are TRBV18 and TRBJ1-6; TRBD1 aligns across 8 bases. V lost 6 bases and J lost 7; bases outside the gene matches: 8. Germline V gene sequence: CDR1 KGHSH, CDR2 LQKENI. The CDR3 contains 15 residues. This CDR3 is CASSRTGTGNSPLHF. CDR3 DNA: TGTGCCAGCTCCCGGACCGGGACAGGAAATTCACCCCTCCACTTT.

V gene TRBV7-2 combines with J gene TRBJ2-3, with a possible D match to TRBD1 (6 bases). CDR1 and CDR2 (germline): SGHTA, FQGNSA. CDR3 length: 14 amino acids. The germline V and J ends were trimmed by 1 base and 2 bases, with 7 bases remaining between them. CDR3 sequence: CASSLGGLTDTQYF. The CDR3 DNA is TGTGCCAGCAGCTTAGGGGGGCTCACAGATACGCAGTATTTT.